One sample yielded the 32 T cell receptor beta chains listed below, sequenced in a study of technical replicates of blood from a few donors. The table came from immunoSEQ multiplex PCR; TCRdb's copy has only in-frame clones and leaves some out. The top ten clones hold approximately 4.4% of a sample with about 66,000 clones, 88% of them seen once. The specimen sequenced was PBMCs. The receptors were sampled from a human donor in good health. Some clones in this sample may be carry-over from other donors' samples.

The genes are TRBV5-4 and TRBJ1-2; 9 bases are shared with TRBD1. The V and J ends lost 0 bases and 6 bases, in that order; junction bases with no gene match: 9. Germline values: CDR1 SGHNT, CDR2 YYREEE (reference sequence). This CDR3 has 16 residues. In DNA form, the CDR3 reads TGTGCCAGCAGCTTGGGGGGACAGGGTCGTGGAGATGGCTACACCTTC. Translated, it gives CASSLGGQGRGDGYTF.

The gene calls are TRBV18 and TRBJ1-2; D is ambiguous. V dropped 4 bases and J dropped 4 bases, with 10 bases sitting between them. The germline V gene encodes CDR1 KGHSH and CDR2 LQKENI. The CDR3 extends over 13 amino acids. CDR3 nucleotides: TGTGCCAGCTCACACACGGAGGCCTATGGCTACACCTTC. It specifies CASSHTEAYGYTF.

V usage is TRBV6-5 and J usage is TRBJ2-5, with a tentative D call TRBD2 (5 bases). The CDR3 totals 14 residues. Germline V gene data show CDR1 as MNHEY and CDR2 as SVGAGI. Trimming left V 7 bases short and J 5 bases short, with 17 bases between. This chain's CDR3 is CASNGRESGETQYF. The DNA for the CDR3 is TGTGCCAGCAATGGCCGGGAAAGTGGGGAGACCCAGTACTTC.

This clone occurred once. J is TRBJ2-7 and V is TRBV2; D uncertain. CDR1 and CDR2 from the germline V gene are SNHLY and FYNNEI. V lost 11 bases to trimming and J lost 7 bases, with 18 bases between them. CDR3 size: 12 residues. CDR3 DNA sequence: TGTGCCGGTCTCATTAGGTCCGGGGAGCAGTACTTC. This sequence encodes CAGLIRSGEQYF. Full variable domain (remainder filled in from reference TRBV2 and TRBJ2-7): EPEVTQTPSHQVTQMGQEVILRCVPISNHLYFYWYRQILGQKVEFLVSFYNNEISEKSEIFDDQFSVERPDGSNFTLKIRSTKLEDSAMYFCAGLIRSGEQYFGPGTRLTVT.

The CDR3 region has the DNA TGTGCCAGCAGTATCCAGGGCGTGGGGGAGACCCAGTACTTC. Its translation: CASSIQGVGETQYF. The J gene is TRBJ2-5, the V gene TRBV6-1; D might be TRBD1 (5 bases). The CDR3 length is 14 residues. Germline loops: CDR1 MNHNS, CDR2 SASEGT. V dropped 5 bases and J dropped 5 bases, with 15 bases sitting between them.

The chain employs TRBV4-1 and TRBJ2-7; TRBD2 might be the D (6 bases). Trimming left V 1 base short and J 2 bases short, with 18 bases between. Germline CDR1 is MGHRA and CDR2 is YSYEKL. CDR3 length: 17 residues. The CDR3 nucleotides read TGCGCCAGCAGCCAAGTCCCCCCGGGCGGGGAGACCTACGAGCAGTACTTC. Its protein product is CASSQVPPGGETYEQYF.

The chain joins TRBV6-1 to TRBJ2-2; D perhaps matches TRBD1 (6 bases). V lost 6 bases and J 6 bases, leaving 17 bases between the germline ends. This CDR3 has 15 residues. CDR1 is MNHNS, CDR2 SASEGT, per germline. CDR3 residues: CASSHFGGVPGELFF. Here the CDR3 DNA reads TGTGCCAGCAGCCACTTTGGGGGCGTCCCCGGGGAGCTGTTTTTT.

The chain employs TRBV7-9 and TRBJ2-5; 11 positions match TRBD2. This CDR3 is built from 15 residues. Trimming took 5 bases from V and 4 from J; bases not matched to a gene: 6. Germline loops: CDR1 SEHNR, CDR2 FQNEAQ (reference sequence). This chain's CDR3 is CASSLLAGGGETQYF. In nucleotides, the CDR3 is TGTGCCAGCAGCCTCCTAGCGGGAGGCGGAGAGACCCAGTACTTC.

This chain uses TRBV7-2 with TRBJ2-7; 11 nucleotides agree with TRBD2. Germline trimming cut 3 bases from V and 0 bases from J; bases unmatched to any gene: 4. The germline V gene has CDR1 SGHTA and CDR2 FQGNSA. The CDR3 contains 16 residues. Here the CDR3 reads CASSFASGGFSYEQYF. CDR3 bases: TGTGCCAGCAGCTTCGCTAGCGGGGGGTTCTCCTACGAGCAGTACTTC.

This chain uses TRBV4-3 with TRBJ2-5; TRBD2 matches 13 bases. There are 16 residues in the CDR3. Germline-derived CDR1 and CDR2 are LGHNA and YSLEER. The trim removed 3 bases at V and 2 bases at J, leaving 3 bases unmatched. CDR3 protein: CASSHGTSGIQETQYF. CDR3 DNA sequence: TGCGCCAGCAGCCATGGGACTAGCGGGATTCAAGAGACCCAGTACTTC.

The chain uses TRBV7-3 and TRBJ1-1; D possibly corresponds to TRBD1 (5 bases). V was cut by 0 bases and J by 7 bases, with 9 bases left in between. Germline V gene sequence: CDR1 SGHTA, CDR2 FQGTGA. This CDR3 region has 13 residues. CDR3: CASSLTGAGEAFF. The CDR3 DNA reads TGTGCCAGCAGCTTAACAGGGGCAGGTGAAGCTTTCTTT.

This chain joins TRBV10-2 and TRBJ2-2, with 12 bases fitting TRBD2. With 6 bases clipped from V and 8 bases from J, the junction kept 7 bases outside the gene matches. The CDR3 length is 15 residues. CDR1 is WSHSY and CDR2 is SAAADI in the germline V gene. The CDR3 DNA reads TGCGCCAGCAGGTCCGGGACTAGCGGGTTGGGGGAGCTGTTTTTT. The encoded protein is CASRSGTSGLGELFF.

This sequence joins TRBV4-2 and TRBJ1-2; 7 nucleotides agree with TRBD1. Trimming took 5 bases from V and 0 from J; bases not matched to a gene: 12. The CDR3 totals 17 residues. CDR1 is LGHNA, CDR2 YNFKEQ, per germline. The CDR3 DNA follows: TGTGCCAGCAGCACCGAGAAGGACAGGAAAGCTAACTATGGCTACACCTTC. It specifies CASSTEKDRKANYGYTF.

DNA of the CDR3: TGTGCCAGCAGAGAGGGAAATGAGCAGTTCTTC. Translating gives CASREGNEQFF. The chain has TRBV7-2 and TRBJ2-1; D is possibly TRBD2 (5 bases). Deletions cut 6 bases from V and 7 bases from J, with 7 bases between. The germline CDR1 and CDR2 sequences are SGHTA and FQGNSA. This CDR3 has 11 residues.

The chain joins TRBV29-1 to TRBJ2-1; TRBD1 matches at 7 bases. CDR1 is SQVTM and CDR2 is ANQGSEA in the germline V gene. The CDR3 covers 13 residues. The trim removed 2 bases at V and 7 bases at J, leaving 5 bases unmatched. The CDR3 nucleotides are TGCAGCGTTGAAATGTACAGGGGAAATGAGCAGTTCTTC. This codes for CSVEMYRGNEQFF.

This clone was found a few times. The chain uses TRBV30 and TRBJ1-1; D uncertain. CDR3 length: 12 residues. CDR1 is GTSNPN, CDR2 SVGIG, per germline (reference sequence). Trimming pared 4 bases from V and 4 bases from J, leaving 10 bases between. DNA of the CDR3: TGTGCCTGGACCCAACGGGGCACTGAAGCTTTCTTT. It codes for CAWTQRGTEAFF.

The rearrangement joins TRBV4-3 to TRBJ1-1; no clear D gene. Germline V gene lookup returns CDR1 LGHNA and CDR2 YSLEER. V was cut by 4 bases and J by 1 base, with 16 bases left in between. The CDR3 consists of 16 residues. The DNA of the CDR3 is TGCGCCAGCAGCCCCGCCGCGGTTACTTGGAACACTGAAGCTTTCTTT. It is translated as CASSPAAVTWNTEAFF.

This chain links TRBV7-2 with TRBJ2-3; TRBD2 matches at 7 bases. After removal of 5 bases from V and 3 bases from J, the junction contained 5 bases not matched to a gene. The germline CDR1 and CDR2 sequences are SGHTA and FQGNSA. The CDR3 consists of 14 residues. This CDR3 is CASSRGGGTDTQYF. CDR3 DNA: TGTGCCAGCAGCCGTGGGGGGGGGACAGATACGCAGTATTTT.

This chain links TRBV7-9 with TRBJ2-1, with 7 nucleotides matching TRBD1. The germline CDR1 and CDR2 sequences are SEHNR and FQNEAQ (reference sequence). Trimming at V came to 5 bases and at J to 0 bases, leaving 4 bases not matched to a gene. This CDR3 has 15 residues. The CDR3: CASSPTGYSYNEQFF. In nucleotides, the CDR3 is TGTGCCAGCAGCCCGACAGGGTACTCCTACAATGAGCAGTTCTTC. Supplemented by reference TRBV7-9 and TRBJ2-1, the full variable domain reads DTGVSQNPRHKITKRGQNVTFRCDPISEHNRLYWYRQTLGQGPEFLTYFQNEAQLEKSRLLSDRFSAERPKGSFSTLEIQRTEQGDSAMYLCASSPTGYSYNEQFFGPGTRLTVL.

The chain links TRBV4-2 to TRBJ2-3; a possible D gene is TRBD1 (6 bases). Germline V lookup: CDR1 LGHNA, CDR2 YNFKEQ. The ends were cut back, 5 bases at V and 0 bases at J, with 21 bases in the middle. CDR3 length: 18 amino acids. Here the CDR3 reads CASSIQQRTATSTDTQYF. The DNA for the CDR3 is TGTGCCAGCAGCATACAACAACGGACAGCCACTAGCACAGATACGCAGTATTTT.

The chain employs TRBV7-3 and TRBJ1-3; D gene unclear. The germline V gene has CDR1 SGHTA and CDR2 FQGTGA. The germline V and J ends were trimmed by 2 bases and 3 bases, with 11 bases remaining between them. There are 15 residues in the CDR3. The CDR3 DNA sequence: TGTGCCAGCAGCTTATCTGGCCCTTATGGAAACACCATATATTTT. Encoded protein: CASSLSGPYGNTIYF.

The chain uses TRBV6-4 and TRBJ1-5, with TRBD1 as a possible D gene (5 bases). The CDR3 is 19 amino acids. Trimming took 2 bases from V and 2 from J, leaving 22 bases between them. Germline V CDR1 and CDR2: MRHNA, SNTAGT. The CDR3 region has the DNA TGTGCCAGCAGTGACGTCCACCGGGCCCAAAAAGGGGGCAATCAGCCCCAGCATTTT. This encodes CASSDVHRAQKGGNQPQHF.

This chain links TRBV10-3 with TRBJ1-2, with 9 bases identical to TRBD1. J was trimmed by 8 bases and V by 3 bases; bases with no gene match: 10. The germline V gene encodes CDR1 ENHRY and CDR2 SYGVKD. This CDR3 is built from 15 residues. The CDR3 DNA is TGTGCCATCAGTGATGCCGGGACAGGGTTTATGGGCTACACCTTC. It encodes CAISDAGTGFMGYTF.

The genes are TRBV9 and TRBJ1-2; 7 nucleotides match TRBD1. CDR3 length: 15 residues. J lost 5 bases, V lost 1 base, and 8 bases had no gene match. CDR1 is SGDLS, CDR2 YYNGEE, per germline. The CDR3 nucleotides are TGTGCCAGCAGCGTACGAACAGGGGAAGGGTATGGCTACACCTTC. Translated: CASSVRTGEGYGYTF.

The gene calls are TRBV4-1 and TRBJ2-7; TRBD1 matches at 10 bases. Germline lookup yields CDR1 MGHRA and CDR2 YSYEKL. V lost 4 bases, J lost 4 bases, and 4 bases stayed unmatched. The CDR3 is made up of 14 amino acids. This CDR3 reads CASSLRQGAYEQYF. The DNA for the CDR3 is TGCGCCAGCAGCCTCAGACAGGGGGCGTACGAGCAGTACTTC.

This rearrangement joins TRBV7-3 to TRBJ2-7; TRBD2 aligns across 8 bases. The length of the CDR3 is 16 residues. The germline gives CDR1 SGHTA, CDR2 FQGTGA. The ends lost 5 bases at V and 4 bases at J; junction bases unmatched: 13. The CDR3 bases are TGTGCCAGCAGCCCTGCCGGTCGCGGGGGGCAATACGAGCAGTACTTC. Translation: CASSPAGRGGQYEQYF.

V usage is TRBV29-1 and J usage is TRBJ1-3; TRBD1 matches at 8 bases. The junction had 15 bases not matched to a gene; V was cut back by 8 bases and J by 0 bases. The germline CDR1 and CDR2 sequences are SQVTM and ANQGSEA. The CDR3 extends over 17 amino acids. The CDR3 DNA reads TGCAGCCGCCGTGACAGGGGTCCCTCTTTCTCTGGAAACACCATATATTTT. It is translated as CSRRDRGPSFSGNTIYF.

The gene calls are TRBV4-3 and TRBJ2-7; TRBD1 might be the D (6 bases). The V gene's germline CDR1 is LGHNA and CDR2 YSLEER. This CDR3 is built from 13 residues. With 0 bases removed from V and 5 bases from J, the gap between germline ends came to 8 bases. CDR3 in amino acids: CASSQEQGDEQYF. The CDR3 DNA sequence: TGCGCCAGCAGCCAAGAACAGGGCGACGAGCAGTACTTC.

This clone has a single count. The genes are TRBV18 and TRBJ1-1; D remains ambiguous. Trimming removed 3 bases at V and 4 bases at J, with 9 bases between. Germline loops: CDR1 KGHSH, CDR2 LQKENI. This CDR3 is built from 13 residues. The CDR3 loop is CASSPAGSTEAFF. The CDR3 DNA sequence: TGTGCCAGCTCACCGGCAGGAAGCACTGAAGCTTTCTTT.

The chain employs TRBV7-2 and TRBJ1-2; 9 bases line up with TRBD1. J was trimmed by 9 bases and V by 5 bases; bases with no gene match: 10. CDR3 length: 14 residues. CDR1 is SGHTA and CDR2 is FQGNSA in the germline V gene. The CDR3 loop is CASSPGQGGRRYTF. Written as DNA, the CDR3 is TGTGCCAGCAGCCCGGGACAGGGAGGCAGGCGCTACACCTTC.

The gene calls are TRBV2 and TRBJ2-1; 10 bases are shared with TRBD2. This CDR3 is built from 15 residues. Germline CDR1 reads SNHLY; CDR2 reads FYNNEI. Losses at the gene ends were 5 bases for V and 5 bases for J; bases not matched to a gene: 6. The CDR3 region has the DNA TGTGCCAGCAGTCCTCTAGCGGGAGCACACAATGAGCAGTTCTTC. Protein product: CASSPLAGAHNEQFF.

The CDR3 spells CASSLASRYTGELFF. For the CDR3, the DNA is TGTGCCAGCAGCCTGGCTAGTCGATACACCGGGGAGCTGTTTTTT. The genes are TRBV7-2 and TRBJ2-2; no clear D gene. Germline-derived CDR1 and CDR2 are SGHTA and FQGNSA. The CDR3 runs 15 residues. V lost 5 bases to trimming and J lost 3 bases, with 13 bases between them.